Below, one T cell receptor beta chain is given with its context. This specimen belongs to a study of T cells after yellow fever vaccination. Researchers made TCR cDNA using 5'RACE template switching, and this step added a universal primer site and UMIs. TCRdb reanalysed the 5' RACE reads using MiXCR and keeps one entry per CDR3 protein. The data hold about 260,000 distinct CDR3 sequences, with over 10% observed a single time. V lost 6 bases and J lost 4, with 21 bases in between. The CDR3 extends over 17 amino acids. CDR1 and CDR2 (germline): SGHAT, FQNNGV. This clonotype originated in a man younger than 45 who received the YFV17D yellow fever vaccine. The rearrangement uses TRBV11-2 and TRBJ2-2; D possibly corresponds to TRBD2 (5 bases). This material consisted of CD4+ T cells sorted from PBMCs, taken 45 days after the yellow fever booster vaccination. The CDR3 DNA follows: TGTGCCAGCAGACGGTCAGGTGGGGTCGCGGGCACCGGGGAGCTGTTTTTT. The encoded protein is CASRRSGGVAGTGELFF.